One TCR beta chain is described in this entry. This record belongs to a study of blood T cell repertoires in COVID-19. Under the authors' procedure: Reference gene primers were amplified, and this amplification served to estimate nucleated cell counts. Produced via immunoSEQ multiplex PCR; TCRdb's table is partial and in-frame only. That table gives V, J and clone size, and the DNA gave D and trimming. Seen here are 150,000 to 180,000 clones, roughly 80% observed once, and the top ten hold around 7.8%. All recovered Cohort 3 donors got two negative PCRs, got clearance, or saw symptom resolution. Germline V lookup: CDR1 LGHDT, CDR2 YNNKEL (reference sequence). The CDR3 sequence is 16 residues long. V was pared by 0 bases and J by 3 bases, with 9 bases between.

The sequence came from a man in his forties or fifties who had recovered from COVID-19. The sequenced sample consisted of PBMCs or T cells enriched from blood (not recorded which). The chain recombines TRBV3-1 (or the pseudogene TRBV3-2) with TRBJ1-6, with D perhaps TRBD1 (5 bases). The CDR3 spells CASSQDGAVYNSPLHF. The CDR3 coding sequence is TGTGCCAGCAGCCAAGATGGGGCGGTCTATAATTCACCCCTCCACTTT.